Listed below are T cell receptor beta chains from one sample, sequenced in a study of T cell responses to AZD1222 COVID-19 vaccine. Sequenced by immunoSEQ multiplex PCR; TCRdb stores in-frame clones only, minus some. The table shows some 98,000 clones, with about 88% occurring only once. Sequenced here: peripheral blood, sampled on day 0 of AZD1222 vaccination. These receptors were collected from an adult in good health. CDR3s include the opening cysteine and the closing phenylalanine or tryptophan. The order of the fields is clone size, D gene, J gene, V gene, CDR3 DNA, CDR3 protein. D genes are given only for firm matches. Size values are once, few and many counts, or a class for expanded clones, and some rows have none.

>.|TRBD2|TRBJ2-5|TRBV2
TGTGCCAGCAGCGCCGGGACTAGTATGATGGAGACCCAGTACTTC
CASSAGTSMMETQYF
>.|.|TRBJ1-3|TRBV7-2
TGTGCCAGCAGCTTGCACTCTGGAAACACCATATATTTT
CASSLHSGNTIYF
>.|TRBD1|TRBJ2-3|TRBV28
TGTGCCAGCAGTTTGGCCGGGAGACAGGGGGATACGCAGTATTTT
CASSLAGRQGDTQYF
>.|TRBD2|TRBJ2-1|TRBV19
TGTGCCAGTAGTACCCGACTAGCGGGGGGGTACAATGAGCAGTTCTTC
CASSTRLAGGYNEQFF
>once|TRBD1|TRBJ1-5|TRBV2
TGTGCCAGCAGCCCTAGACAGGGAGCTACCCTAGGAACGCCCCAGCATTTT
CASSPRQGATLGTPQHF
>.|.|TRBJ1-4|TRBV14
TGTGCCAGCAGCCAAGGGAGGGGTCGAGTTGTTGAACTGTTTTTT
CASSQGRGRVVELFF
>.|.|TRBJ1-6|TRBV28
TGTGCCACCATAGGGAACTATAATTCACCCCTCCACTTT
CATIGNYNSPLHF
>.|.|TRBJ1-6|TRBV5-4
TGTGCCAGCTGTACTAAGGGTCCGAATTCACCCCTCCACTTT
CASCTKGPNSPLHF
>once|.|TRBJ1-2|TRBV7-2
TGTGCCAGCAGCTTAGAGGTGGGTGTACACGGGTCGAGTGGCTACACCTTC
CASSLEVGVHGSSGYTF
>.|.|TRBJ2-3|TRBV5-1
TGCGCCAGCAGCTTGGAGGCAGGGGCCTTAGATACGCAGTATTTT
CASSLEAGALDTQYF
>.|.|TRBJ2-1|TRBV12-3/TRBV12-4
TGTGCCAGCAGTTTCGGGGTCCCAAATAATCAGTTCTTC
CASSFGVPNNQFF
>.|TRBD2|TRBJ2-7|TRBV7-3
TGTGCCAGCAGCATCGACCCCAGGGGTAGCGGGGGGGCAGGCGAGCAGTACTTC
CASSIDPRGSGGAGEQYF
>.|TRBD1|TRBJ2-7|TRBV4-3
TGCGCCAGCAGCCCCAGGACAGGGGTCTACGAGCAGTACTTC
CASSPRTGVYEQYF